Detailed here is one TCR beta chain. The target antigen is unknown. The source of the sample is a study of cytomegalovirus exposure and HLA in healthy donors. Study-wide context: Earlier findings included some 120 million unique TCR beta sequences obtained from 150 million to 200 million T cells.

This cohort consisted of healthy bone marrow donors. Primers for the PCR totalled 60 Vbeta and 13 Jbeta. Only in-frame clones appear in the TCRdb table, and some are missing; sequencing was by immunoSEQ multiplex PCR. Altogether 150,000 or so clones are present, approximately 80% being singletons, with the ten largest covering 14%. The CDR3 is 15 residues long. Study results and caveats: Immune exposure was documented only through CMV serostatus. V- and J-gene trimming in TCR beta was tied to a missense DCLRE1C variant by an analysis performed later.

What was sequenced was PBMCs. The clonotype comes from a woman in her thirties or forties in good health and CMV-seronegative. This sequence joins TRBV21-1 and TRBJ1-1. TRBV21-1 corresponds to a pseudogene. CDR3 residues: CASSKLGGRDTEAFF. The DNA for the CDR3 is TGTGCCAGCAGCAAATTGGGGGGGCGCGACACTGAAGCTTTCTTT.